These 26 T cell receptor beta chains came from one sample sequenced in a study of T cells in Graves' hyperthyroidism and ophthalmopathy. What was amplified from RNA transcripts were TCR beta CDR3 regions. Researchers ran a first-round RT-PCR on the TCR CDR3 using the HTBI primer set. TCRdb redid the calling of the multiplex PCR reads with MiXCR, one entry per CDR3 protein. The profile covers roughly 500,000 distinct CDR3 sequences, with more than 45% appearing a single time and under 20% taken by the ten largest. Sample: peripheral blood or thyroid tissue (not recorded which). All receptors derive from an adult woman with Graves' disease, either hyperthyroidism or ophthalmopathy (not recorded which).

This clonotype is a singleton in its sample. The J gene is TRBJ2-7, the V gene TRBV7-3, with D unclear. CDR1 is SGHTA, CDR2 FQGTGA, per germline. This CDR3 comprises 19 residues. V was cut by 1 base and J by 6 bases, with 28 bases left in between. The CDR3 is CASSLRFGGGQPVRGEQYF. The CDR3 DNA follows: TGTGCCAGCAGCTTAAGGTTTGGCGGTGGCCAGCCCGTGAGAGGCGAGCAGTACTTC.

This chain links TRBV29-1 with TRBJ1-2; a weak D match, TRBD1 (5 bases). CDR3 length: 13 amino acids. V gave up 2 bases and J gave up 5 bases, with 12 bases separating them. Germline V gives CDR1 SQVTM, CDR2 ANQGSEA. As DNA, the CDR3 is TGCAGCGTTGAAACAGGTGCCATTTATGGCTACACCTTC. It encodes CSVETGAIYGYTF.

This chain joins TRBV29-1 and TRBJ2-3; no reliable D call. The CDR3 is made up of 9 amino acids. Trimming cost V 8 bases and J 5 bases, with 5 bases left between them. Germline lookup yields CDR1 SQVTM and CDR2 ANQGSEA. The CDR3 sequence: CSIGDTQYF. The CDR3 region has the DNA TGCAGCATCGGAGATACGCAGTATTTT.

This clonotype was detected only a few times. The rearrangement joins TRBV2 to TRBJ1-2; D is unresolved. V was clipped by 2 bases and J by 2 bases, with 9 bases between them. This CDR3 contains 14 residues. In germline, CDR1 is SNHLY, CDR2 FYNNEI. The CDR3 DNA sequence: TGTGCCAGCAGTGAAATTGGGCCCAACTATGGCTACACCTTC. Translating gives CASSEIGPNYGYTF. Based on the CDR3 plus reference TRBV2 and TRBJ1-2, the full variable domain is EPEVTQTPSHQVTQMGQEVILRCVPISNHLYFYWYRQILGQKVEFLVSFYNNEISEKSEIFDDQFSVERPDGSNFTLKIRSTKLEDSAMYFCASSEIGPNYGYTFGSGTRLTVV.

This clonotype was detected only a few times. The chain combines TRBV29-1 with TRBJ2-7; a weak D match, TRBD1 (5 bases). Germline V lookup: CDR1 SQVTM, CDR2 ANQGSEA. This CDR3 is 14 amino acids long. Trimming left V 4 bases short and J 6 bases short, with 19 bases between. The CDR3 nucleotides are TGCAGCGTTGTGGAGTCAGGGCCTCTTGGCGAGCAGTACTTC. Translated, it gives CSVVESGPLGEQYF.

This clonotype was counted ten times or more. The chain combines TRBV5-1 with TRBJ2-6; D gene ambiguous. Per the germline V gene, CDR1 is SGHRS and CDR2 is YFSETQ. Trimming removed 1 base at V and 2 bases at J, with 4 bases between. The CDR3 is made up of 14 amino acids. The CDR3 DNA reads TGCGCCAGCAGCTTGAGTACTGGGGCCAACGTCCTGACTTTC. It yields the protein CASSLSTGANVLTF.

The CDR3 region has the DNA TGTGCCAGCAGTGCAAACACAGGGAGGGGCTCACCCCTCCACTTT. It codes for CASSANTGRGSPLHF. V gene TRBV25-1 combines with J gene TRBJ1-6, with D possibly matching TRBD1 (6 bases). The CDR3 length is 15 residues. Germline CDR1 reads MGHDK; CDR2 reads SYGVNS. Deletions cut 4 bases from V and 10 bases from J, with 17 bases between.

This clonotype has at least ten counts. The chain joins TRBV5-1 to TRBJ1-1; D call uncertain. The CDR3 is 14 amino acids. In germline, CDR1 is SGHRS, CDR2 YFSETQ. Between the trimmed V and J ends, which lost 1 base and 2 bases, there was a span of 9 bases. The CDR3 bases are TGCGCCAGCAGCTTGTCTACAGAAAACACTGAAGCTTTCTTT. Its protein product is CASSLSTENTEAFF. Together with reference TRBV5-1 and TRBJ1-1, the CDR3 gives the full variable domain: KAGVTQTPRYLIKTRGQQVTLSCSPISGHRSVSWYQQTPGQGLQFLFEYFSETQRNKGNFPGRFSGRQFSNSRSEMNVSTLELGDSALYLCASSLSTENTEAFFGQGTRLTVV.

This chain links TRBV20-1 with TRBJ2-7; TRBD2 is a possible D gene (6 bases). The V end was cut by 6 bases, the J end by 2 bases, with 14 bases between. Looked up from germline, CDR1 is DFQATT and CDR2 is SNEGSKA (reference sequence). The CDR3 has 13 residues. CDR3 coding DNA: TGCAGTGCCAACCGCGGGGCGACCTACGAGCAGTACTTC. Residues: CSANRGATYEQYF.

This clonotype was observed many times. The chain joins TRBV28 to TRBJ1-6, with no clear D. Germline CDR1 reads MDHEN; CDR2 reads SYDVKM. V was pared by 7 bases and J by 8 bases, with 9 bases between. CDR3 size: 12 residues. The CDR3 sequence: CASNFGDSPLHF. The CDR3 DNA is TGTGCCAGCAATTTTGGGGATTCACCCCTCCACTTT.

This clonotype occurred many times. The chain carries TRBV9 and TRBJ1-1; the D is unclear. Germline CDR1 and CDR2: SGDLS and YYNGEE. V was clipped by 2 bases and J by 5 bases, with 7 bases between them. CDR3 length: 12 amino acids. Here the CDR3 reads CASSVSGTEAFF. The CDR3 DNA reads as TGTGCCAGCAGCGTTTCAGGAACTGAAGCTTTCTTT.

On this clonotype: Since a much larger clone is just one base distant, this may be a read error. The gene calls are TRBV5-1 and TRBJ1-6; D might be TRBD1 (5 bases). The CDR3 is made up of 17 amino acids. CDR1 and CDR2 from the germline V gene are SGHRS and YFSETQ. V lost 0 bases to trimming and J lost 4 bases, with 14 bases between them. CDR3 nucleotides: TGCGCCAGCAGCTTGGACTCCGGGGGGACTTATAATTCACCCCTCCACTTT. Translated: CASSLDSGGTYNSPLHF. Filled out from reference TRBV5-1 and TRBJ1-6, the complete variable domain reads KAGVTQTPRYLIKTRGQQVTLSCSPISGHRSVSWYQQTPGQGLQFLFEYFSETQRNKGNFPGRFSGRQFSNSRSEMNVSTLELGDSALYLCASSLDSGGTYNSPLHFGNGTRLTVT.

This clonotype was found many times. CDR3 region: CASSQGHGELFF. The DNA of the CDR3 is TGTGCCAGCAGTCAGGGCCACGGGGAGCTGTTTTTT. The chain carries TRBV6-5 and TRBJ2-2; D possibly corresponds to TRBD1 (5 bases). The CDR3 totals 12 residues. V lost 5 bases and J lost 7, with 8 bases in between. Per the germline V gene, CDR1 is MNHEY and CDR2 is SVGAGI.

This clonotype was seen at least ten times. The chain couples TRBV7-2 to TRBJ2-7; maybe TRBD2 (6 bases). Deletions cut 6 bases from V and 1 base from J, with 16 bases between. In germline, CDR1 is SGHTA, CDR2 FQGNSA. The CDR3 sequence is 15 residues long. The CDR3 DNA follows: TGTGCCAGCAGGACTCGCACTAGCAGATCCTACGAGCAGTACTTC. Translating gives CASRTRTSRSYEQYF.

The chain has TRBV5-1 and TRBJ2-2; perhaps D is TRBD1 or TRBD2 (5 bases each). Germline V gene data show CDR1 as SGHRS and CDR2 as YFSETQ. The CDR3 is made up of 16 amino acids. V lost 0 bases and J lost 1, with 10 bases in between. The CDR3 loop reads CASSLDGARNTGELFF. The CDR3 DNA reads TGCGCCAGCAGCTTGGACGGGGCCAGGAACACCGGGGAGCTGTTTTTT.

The rearrangement joins TRBV14 to TRBJ2-5; 7 positions match TRBD1. Losses at the gene ends were 6 bases for V and 0 bases for J; bases not matched to a gene: 10. The CDR3 totals 16 residues. Looked up from germline, CDR1 is SGHDN and CDR2 is FVKESK. CDR3 amino acids: CASRQGLRPYQETQYF. Written as DNA, the CDR3 is TGTGCCAGCAGACAGGGGCTCCGTCCGTACCAAGAGACCCAGTACTTC. Supplemented by reference TRBV14 and TRBJ2-5, the full variable domain reads EAGVTQFPSHSVIEKGQTVTLRCDPISGHDNLYWYRRVMGKEIKFLLHFVKESKQDESGMPNNRFLAERTGGTYSTLKVQPAELEDSGVYFCASRQGLRPYQETQYFGPGTRLLVL.

The chain has TRBV5-4 and TRBJ1-6; 7 bases align to TRBD1. The germline V gene has CDR1 SGHNT and CDR2 YYREEE (reference sequence). The V and J ends lost 3 bases and 10 bases, in that order; junction bases with no gene match: 13. CDR3 length: 16 residues. CDR3 amino acids: CASSWGPGQTGSPLHF. The CDR3 DNA reads TGTGCCAGCAGCTGGGGCCCGGGACAGACGGGATCACCCCTCCACTTT.

The chain employs TRBV6-2 or TRBV6-3 and TRBJ2-2; D possibly corresponds to TRBD2 (5 bases). This CDR3 region has 13 residues. V shed 7 bases and J shed 6 bases, with 12 bases lying between them. Germline CDR1 reads MNHEY; CDR2 reads SVGEGT. CDR3 in DNA: TGTGCCAGCAAAGGAGGTGGGCCCGGGGAGCTGTTTTTT. It codes for CASKGGGPGELFF.

The chain links TRBV7-3 to TRBJ1-2; tentative D call: TRBD1 (5 bases). The CDR3 totals 15 residues. Germline CDR1 and CDR2: SGHTA and FQGTGA. V gave up 6 bases and J gave up 0 bases, with 14 bases separating them. Here the CDR3 DNA reads TGTGCCAGCAGTCCTGACAGCTCCTCTAACTATGGCTACACCTTC. Protein: CASSPDSSSNYGYTF.

This chain joins TRBV11-2 and TRBJ1-1, with D unclear. CDR1 SGHAT and CDR2 FQNNGV come from the germline V gene. Trimming shortened V by 5 bases and J by 4 bases, and 11 bases separated the two germline ends. CDR3 length: 13 residues. The CDR3 here is CASSPRPTTEAFF. As DNA, the CDR3 is TGTGCCAGCAGCCCGCGGCCTACCACTGAAGCTTTCTTT.

The table lists this clonotype with a count of one. The V gene is TRBV29-1, the J gene TRBJ2-7; 8 nucleotides line up with TRBD2. The V gene's germline CDR1 is SQVTM and CDR2 ANQGSEA. Trimming at V came to 7 bases and at J to 6 bases, leaving 14 bases not matched to a gene. The length of the CDR3 is 14 residues. This chain's CDR3 is CSAKAGAWNGEQYF. CDR3 bases: TGCAGCGCCAAAGCGGGAGCCTGGAATGGCGAGCAGTACTTC.

This clonotype was picked up a small number of times. CDR3 in DNA: TGTGCCACGGGACTAGCGGGAGATACGCAGTATTTT. Its translation: CATGLAGDTQYF. The gene calls are TRBV24-1 and TRBJ2-3; TRBD2 aligns across 12 bases. Germline V gene sequence: CDR1 KGHDR, CDR2 SFDVKD. This CDR3 has 12 amino acids. V shed 10 bases, J shed 5 bases, and the junction held 0 bases outside the gene matches.

This chain connects TRBV10-3 to TRBJ2-2, with 10 bases fitting TRBD2. V was clipped by 6 bases and J by 4 bases; unmatched bases: 2. The CDR3 runs to 14 residues. Germline CDR1 ENHRY, CDR2 SYGVKD. CDR3: CAISGLAATGELFF. The CDR3, as DNA: TGTGCCATCAGCGGACTAGCGGCCACCGGGGAGCTGTTTTTT.

This clonotype was counted many times. The chain uses TRBV6-5 and TRBJ1-2; 7 bases match TRBD1. Germline CDR1 reads MNHEY; CDR2 reads SVGAGI. This CDR3 has 15 amino acids. The J segment lost 6 bases and the V segment lost 6 bases, leaving 13 bases of the junction unmatched. CDR3 sequence reads: CASRPPTGEVDGYTF. The CDR3, as DNA: TGTGCCAGCAGACCTCCCACAGGGGAGGTTGATGGCTACACCTTC.

The table lists this clonotype with a count of one. This sequence joins TRBV2 and TRBJ1-5; D may be TRBD1 (6 bases). Germline-derived CDR1 and CDR2 are SNHLY and FYNNEI. V dropped 6 bases and J dropped 6 bases, with 15 bases sitting between them. The CDR3 runs 14 residues. The CDR3 protein is CASSALQGSQPQHF. The CDR3 coding sequence is TGTGCCAGCAGCGCCTTACAGGGTAGTCAGCCCCAGCATTTT. Full variable domain (remainder filled in from reference TRBV2 and TRBJ1-5): EPEVTQTPSHQVTQMGQEVILRCVPISNHLYFYWYRQILGQKVEFLVSFYNNEISEKSEIFDDQFSVERPDGSNFTLKIRSTKLEDSAMYFCASSALQGSQPQHFGDGTRLSIL.

The chain joins TRBV24-1 to TRBJ2-3; 8 bases agree with TRBD2. CDR1 and CDR2 (germline): KGHDR, SFDVKD. The CDR3 totals 18 residues. V was pared by 0 bases and J by 1 base, with 8 bases of the junction left unmatched. The CDR3 DNA reads as TGTGCCACCAGTGATTTGCTGCACGGGAGGGAGGGCACAGATACGCAGTATTTT. It specifies CATSDLLHGREGTDTQYF.